This record looks at one TCR beta chain sequence and its context. Its target is unknown. Germline CDR1 ENHRY, CDR2 SYGVKD. This CDR3 contains 12 residues. The V end was cut by 11 bases, the J end by 6 bases, with 17 bases between. A sample-barcoded 5' primer and a J-beta primer mix were used in a second PCR of about 7 to 11 cycles. Each CDR3 protein is one row after TCRdb ran MiXCR on the 5' RACE reads. The sample holds about 1,500,000 distinct CDR3 sequences; roughly 28% are singletons and the top ten take 7.7%. Each donor was a healthy Caucasian individual from Russia, aged roughly 6 to 90. The sample is drawn from a study of blood T cells in healthy people across ages. Overall study results and limits: More naive CD4+ cells and higher diversity marked long-lived donors relative to aged donors. Percentage of naive T cells showed a strong correlation with TCR beta diversity. CMV status of donors was not determined, possibly confounding expanded clonotype changes.

This sequence was found in a woman under 40 in good health. Input material: blood. This rearrangement joins TRBV10-3 to TRBJ2-7; a weak D match, TRBD2 (5 bases). The DNA of the CDR3 is TGTGCCGCCGGGCCCACGAGCGGCGAGCAGTACTTC. Protein product: CAAGPTSGEQYF.